The subject of this entry is one T cell receptor beta chain. Its specificity is not known. The data belong to a study of T cells after posttransplantation cyclophosphamide. The study's findings and limits: Skin or GI-infiltrating T cells shared few TRB sequences with blood. TRB clonality was highly associated with recipient CMV seropositivity and reactivation.

V was trimmed by 5 bases and J by 0 bases, leaving 10 bases between them. Germline V gene data show CDR1 as SGHVS and CDR2 as FNYEAQ. CDR3 length: 15 amino acids. Measured with immunoSEQ multiplex PCR; TCRdb has only the in-frame clones, and not every one. The table records over 20,000 clones, roughly 98% of them present only once. Peripheral blood was collected from the related graft donor on the marrow donation day. The receptor was isolated from a man aged 40-49 years in good health, CMV-negative, and a related stem cell transplant donor. V gene TRBV7-6 combines with J gene TRBJ1-4, with D possibly matching TRBD1 (5 bases). The sequencing sample was made of naive CD8+ T cells sorted from PBMCs. The CDR3 loop is CASSQGVATNEKLFF. CDR3 DNA: TGTGCCAGCAGCCAGGGCGTTGCAACTAATGAAAAACTGTTTTTT.